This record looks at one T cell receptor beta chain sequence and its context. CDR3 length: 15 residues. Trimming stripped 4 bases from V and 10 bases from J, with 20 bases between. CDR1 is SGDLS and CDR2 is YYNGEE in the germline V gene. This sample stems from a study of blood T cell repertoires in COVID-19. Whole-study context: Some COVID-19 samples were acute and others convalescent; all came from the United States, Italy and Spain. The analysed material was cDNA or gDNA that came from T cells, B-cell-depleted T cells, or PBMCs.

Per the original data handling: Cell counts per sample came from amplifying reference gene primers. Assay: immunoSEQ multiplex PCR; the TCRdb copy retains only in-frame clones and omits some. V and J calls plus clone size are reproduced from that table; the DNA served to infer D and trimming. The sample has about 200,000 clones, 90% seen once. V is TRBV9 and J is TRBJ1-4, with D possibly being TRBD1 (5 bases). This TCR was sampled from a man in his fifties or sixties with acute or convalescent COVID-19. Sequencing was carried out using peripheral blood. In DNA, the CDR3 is TGTGCCAGCAGCCCCCGGACGGAACCCGGGGGAAAACTGTTTTTT. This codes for CASSPRTEPGGKLFF.